This T cell receptor (beta chain) emerged from a study of blood T cells in healthy people across ages. Turning to the study itself: Per every two T cells, about one barcoded beta molecule was captured by template switching.

A second PCR of 7 to 11 cycles used a sample-barcoded 5' primer and a J-beta primer mix. In TCRdb, the 5' RACE reads were re-called with MiXCR into one record per CDR3 protein. Found here are some 800,000 distinct CDR3 sequences, under 45% of them singletons; the top ten hold about 19%. Each sample yielded at least 6 micrograms of PBMC total RNA. Regarding the study as a whole: Correlation between TCR beta diversity and naive T cell percentage was strong. Naive CD4+ cells and diversity were both higher in long-lived donors than in aged donors.

CDR3 length equals 14 residues. Germline values: CDR1 SGHTA, CDR2 FQGNSA. The ends were cut back, 2 bases at V and 4 bases at J, with 10 bases in the middle. As regards this clonotype: Its antigen remains unknown.

This chain joins TRBV7-2 and TRBJ2-3; the D call may be TRBD1 or TRBD2 (6 bases each). The TCR was taken from a man aged 55 to 70 in good health. The sample taken for sequencing was blood. The CDR3 DNA is TGTGCCAGCAGCTTATTCCGGGGGCCAGATACGCAGTATTTT. Encoded protein: CASSLFRGPDTQYF.